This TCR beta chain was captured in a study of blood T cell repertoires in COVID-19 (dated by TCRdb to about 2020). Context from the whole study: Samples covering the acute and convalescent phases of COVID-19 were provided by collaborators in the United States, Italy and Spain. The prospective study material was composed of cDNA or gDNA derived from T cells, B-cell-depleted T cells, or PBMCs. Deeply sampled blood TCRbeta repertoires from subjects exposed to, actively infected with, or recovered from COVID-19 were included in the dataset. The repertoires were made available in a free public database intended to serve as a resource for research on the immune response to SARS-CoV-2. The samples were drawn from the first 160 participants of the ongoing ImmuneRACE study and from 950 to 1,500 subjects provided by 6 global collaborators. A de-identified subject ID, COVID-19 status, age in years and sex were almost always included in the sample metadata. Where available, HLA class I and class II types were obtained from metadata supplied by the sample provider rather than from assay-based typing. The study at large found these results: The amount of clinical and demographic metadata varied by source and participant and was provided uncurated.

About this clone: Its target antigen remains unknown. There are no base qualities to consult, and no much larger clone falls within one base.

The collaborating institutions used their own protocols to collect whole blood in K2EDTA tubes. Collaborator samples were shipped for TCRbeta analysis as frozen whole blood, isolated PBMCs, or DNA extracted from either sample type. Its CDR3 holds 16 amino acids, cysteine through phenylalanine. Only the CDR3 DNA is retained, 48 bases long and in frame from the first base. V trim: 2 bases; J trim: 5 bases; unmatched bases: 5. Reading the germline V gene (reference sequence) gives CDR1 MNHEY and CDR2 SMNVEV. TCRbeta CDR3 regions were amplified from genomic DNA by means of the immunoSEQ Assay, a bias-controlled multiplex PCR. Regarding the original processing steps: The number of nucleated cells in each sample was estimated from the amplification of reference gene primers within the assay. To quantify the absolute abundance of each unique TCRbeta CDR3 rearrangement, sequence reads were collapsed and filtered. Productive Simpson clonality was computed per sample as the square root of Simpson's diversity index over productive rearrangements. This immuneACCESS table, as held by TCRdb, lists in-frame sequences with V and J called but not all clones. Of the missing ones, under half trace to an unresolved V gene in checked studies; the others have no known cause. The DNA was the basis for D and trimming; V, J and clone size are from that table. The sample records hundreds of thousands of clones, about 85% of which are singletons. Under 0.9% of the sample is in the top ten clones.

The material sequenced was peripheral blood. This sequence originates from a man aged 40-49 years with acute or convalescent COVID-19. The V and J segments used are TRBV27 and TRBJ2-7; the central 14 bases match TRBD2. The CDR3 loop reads CASSLGTSGSHHEQYF. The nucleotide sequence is TGTGCCAGCAGTTTAGGGACTAGCGGGAGTCACCACGAGCAGTACTTC.